The 6 T cell receptor beta chains below were found in one sample sequenced in a study of human T cells and chemical hapten exposure. Total RNA extraction was carried out from unfractionated whole blood. In TCRdb, the 5' RACE reads were re-called with MiXCR into one record per CDR3 protein. The profile shows 65,000 to 95,000 distinct CDR3 sequences, approximately 8% of them singletons. The receptors stem from a male donor in good health.

This clonotype appeared many times. This chain joins TRBV5-6 and TRBJ2-3, with D hard to call. Trimming shortened V by 0 bases and J by 2 bases, and 10 bases separated the two germline ends. The CDR3 runs 15 residues. Germline CDR1 SGHDT, CDR2 YYEEEE. The CDR3: CASSLVEIVTDTQYF. The DNA for the CDR3 is TGTGCCAGCAGCTTGGTAGAAATCGTCACAGATACGCAGTATTTT.

Many counts were recorded for this clonotype. This sequence joins TRBV7-2 and TRBJ2-3; the match to TRBD2 covers 10 bases. The CDR3 length is 20 residues. Germline V gene sequence: CDR1 SGHTA, CDR2 FQGNSA. The junction had 20 bases not matched to a gene; V was cut back by 4 bases and J by 4 bases. The CDR3 loop reads CASSSNLVGSGGAWADTQYF. CDR3 in DNA: TGTGCCAGCAGCTCCAACTTAGTAGGCAGCGGGGGGGCTTGGGCAGATACGCAGTATTTT. The whole variable domain, filled in from reference TRBV7-2 and TRBJ2-3, reads GAGVSQSPSNKVTEKGKDVELRCDPISGHTALYWYRQSLGQGLEFLIYFQGNSAPDKSGLPSDRFSAERTGGSVSTLTIQRTQQEDSAVYLCASSSNLVGSGGAWADTQYFGPGTRLTVL.

In this sample, this clonotype turned up many times. V and J are TRBV6-1 and TRBJ2-6; D perhaps matches TRBD1 (6 bases). Germline CDR1 is MNHNS and CDR2 is SASEGT. Trimming removed 10 bases from V and 0 bases from J, with 16 bases in between. This CDR3 is 16 amino acids long. This CDR3 reads CATTGHPYSGANVLTF. For the CDR3, the DNA is TGTGCCACTACGGGACACCCGTACTCTGGGGCCAACGTCCTGACTTTC.

This clonotype showed up many times. Here the CDR3 DNA reads TGTGCCAGCAGTTACTCGAGATTGGGGAAGACTGAAGCTTTCTTT. Translating gives CASSYSRLGKTEAFF. The V call is TRBV6-2 or TRBV6-3, the J call TRBJ1-1; D ambiguous. Per the germline V gene, CDR1 is MNHEY and CDR2 is SVGEGT. The CDR3 is 15 amino acids. Between the trimmed V and J ends, which lost 0 bases and 5 bases, there was a span of 13 bases.

In this sample, this clonotype turned up many times. The V and J genes are TRBV18 and TRBJ2-1; D gene ambiguous. The CDR3 extends over 14 amino acids. V shed 3 bases and J shed 0 bases, with 6 bases lying between them. Germline V gene data show CDR1 as KGHSH and CDR2 as LQKENI. Here the CDR3 reads CASSPESSYNEQFF. In DNA form, the CDR3 reads TGTGCCAGCTCACCGGAAAGCTCCTACAATGAGCAGTTCTTC.

This clonotype was observed at least ten times. The gene calls are TRBV18 and TRBJ2-4; D call uncertain. The V gene lost 3 bases and the J gene lost 8 bases, with 26 bases spanning the gap. The CDR3 is 18 amino acids. Germline CDR1 is KGHSH and CDR2 is LQKENI. Written as DNA, the CDR3 is TGTGCCAGCTCACCCCTAGGGTCCTCGGCCGTTAAACCCGACATTCAGTACTTC. This encodes CASSPLGSSAVKPDIQYF.